A selection of T cell receptor beta chains follows, all from one sample in a study of T-cell reconstitution after alpha-beta-depleted transplantation in children. TCRdb used MiXCR to reprocess the PCR reads, holding one entry per CDR3 protein. The sample includes fewer than 120,000 distinct CDR3 sequences, 10% of them seen just once. Material: PBMCs from the stem cell graft donor, obtained from the stem cell graft. Receptors originate from a human donor who donated a stem cell graft to a child with acute lymphoblastic leukemia. The CDR3 runs from the conserved cysteine through the conserved F or W. The D gene is left open where the match is weak. Where a row states a size, it is once, few, many or the class of an expanded clone; other rows omit it.

DNA | CDR3 | D | V | size | length | J
TGTGCCAGCACTCAAGCGGGAGAGAGCCCGGGGGAGCTGTTTTTT | CASTQAGESPGELFF | TRBD2 | TRBV28 | many | 15 | TRBJ2-2
TGTGCCAGCAGTCTACTTGTGACAGGGCCCAATTCACCCCTCCACTTT | CASSLLVTGPNSPLHF | TRBD1 | TRBV27 | many | 16 | TRBJ1-6
TGTGCCAGCAGCCTGGGGACGTCTAGCTACGAGCAGTACTTC | CASSLGTSSYEQYF | NA | TRBV7-8 | many | 14 | TRBJ2-7
TGTGCCAGCAGTATGGGACTAGCAGTTGAGCAGTTCTTC | CASSMGLAVEQFF | TRBD2 | TRBV6-1 | many | 13 | TRBJ2-1
TGCGCCAGCAGCTTAGGCAGACTGAACACTGAAGCTTTCTTT | CASSLGRLNTEAFF | NA | TRBV5-1 | many | 14 | TRBJ1-1
TGTGCCAGCAGTTTTCGGGTCAATCAGCCCCAGCATTTT | CASSFRVNQPQHF | NA | TRBV25-1 | many | 13 | TRBJ1-5
TGTGCCAGCAGCTTAGAGGGTAGAAGTGAAAAACTGTTTTTT | CASSLEGRSEKLFF | NA | TRBV7-8 | many | 14 | TRBJ1-4
TGTGCCACCAGCAGAGTGGCGGGGCGGAGGAGGGGGGCGATCCAAGAGACCCAGTACTTC | CATSRVAGRRRGAIQETQYF | NA | TRBV15 | many | 20 | TRBJ2-5
TGTGCCAGCAGCTTAAGCAGCCCTGGGGGGAATGGCTACACCTTC | CASSLSSPGGNGYTF | NA | TRBV7-6 | NA | 15 | TRBJ1-2
TGCGCCAGCAGCGCGGGACAGGCGATAAACACTGAAGCTTTCTTT | CASSAGQAINTEAFF | TRBD1 | TRBV5-1 | many | 15 | TRBJ1-1
TGTGCCAGCAGCCTACTACTAGCGGGGATCAATGAGCAGTTCTTC | CASSLLLAGINEQFF | TRBD2 | TRBV12-3/TRBV12-4 | many | 15 | TRBJ2-1
TGTGCCAGCTCGCCACAGGGGAACAACGAGCAGTACTTC | CASSPQGNNEQYF | TRBD1 | TRBV18 | many | 13 | TRBJ2-7
TGCAGCGTTGAAGATCGGGATACAATCGCTGAAGCTTTCTTT | CSVEDRDTIAEAFF | NA | TRBV29-1 | many | 14 | TRBJ1-1
TGCAGTGCTAGAGCACGGGGAAGGAACACTGAAGCTTTCTTT | CSARARGRNTEAFF | NA | TRBV20-1 | many | 14 | TRBJ1-1
TGTGCCAGCAGCTTACTTCAGCGGGAGGGCCGTGAGCAGTTCTTC | CASSLLQREGREQFF | TRBD2 | TRBV7-3 | few | 15 | TRBJ2-1
TGTGCCAGCAGCGTAGTTGCGGGATACTACGAGCAGTACTTC | CASSVVAGYYEQYF | NA | TRBV9 | many | 14 | TRBJ2-7
TGTGCCAGCAGCCCTAACGGGGGGGTGGGTGGCTACACCTTC | CASSPNGGVGGYTF | NA | TRBV7-2 | many | 14 | TRBJ1-2
TGTGCCAGCTCACGTCGGCAACAGGCTCCCACCGGGGAGCTGTTTTTT | CASSRRQQAPTGELFF | NA | TRBV18 | many | 16 | TRBJ2-2
TGTGCCAGCAGATCGACTAGCGGGGGGGCCGTAGCCAAAAACATTCAGTACTTC | CASRSTSGGAVAKNIQYF | TRBD2 | TRBV6-2/TRBV6-3 | many | 18 | TRBJ2-4
TGTGCCAGCAGTTTATTGAGGACAGCGAACACTGAAGCTTTCTTT | CASSLLRTANTEAFF | NA | TRBV12-3/TRBV12-4 | many | 15 | TRBJ1-1
TGCAGTGCTACCATACTAGCGGGAGGGGGGGAGACCCAGTACTTC | CSATILAGGGETQYF | TRBD2 | TRBV20-1 | many | 15 | TRBJ2-5
TGTGCCGCATCCCCCGGGGGTAGTGCAGATACGCATTATTTT | CAASPGGSADTHYF | NA | TRBV9 | NA | 14 | TRBJ2-3
TGTGCCAGCAGCTCTGCTAGCGGTTGGGAGACCCAGTACTTC | CASSSASGWETQYF | TRBD2 | TRBV7-2 | many | 14 | TRBJ2-5
TGTGCCAGCAGCGCCGGGACTACCACAGATACGCAGTATTTT | CASSAGTTTDTQYF | TRBD2 | TRBV6-1 | many | 14 | TRBJ2-3
TGTGCCAGCAGCCTCCGGGGCCCCGGGGAGCTGTTTTTT | CASSLRGPGELFF | NA | TRBV14 | many | 13 | TRBJ2-2
TGTGCCAGCAGTACCCAAGCGGGAGGGCCTTACAATGAGCAGTTCTTC | CASSTQAGGPYNEQFF | TRBD2 | TRBV12-3/TRBV12-4 | many | 16 | TRBJ2-1
TGTGCCAGCAGTTTCGGGACAGGATCCACTGAAGCTTTCTTT | CASSFGTGSTEAFF | TRBD1 | TRBV6-5 | many | 14 | TRBJ1-1
TGTGCCAGCAGCGTAGAAGTAGGCGGGGGGCCCCAGCATTTT | CASSVEVGGGPQHF | NA | TRBV9 | many | 14 | TRBJ1-5
TGTGCCAGCAGCCAGCCGGATCGTCGGGAGACCCAGTACTTC | CASSQPDRRETQYF | NA | TRBV4-2 | many | 14 | TRBJ2-5